A single sample is the source of the 28 T cell receptor beta chains below, sequenced in a study of blood T cell repertoires in COVID-19. TCRdb's copy holds only in-frame clones and misses some; the assay was immunoSEQ multiplex PCR. Among more than 85,000 clones listed, 70% to 85% were seen once. Sequences were obtained from peripheral blood. These TCRs come from a man in his 70s with acute or convalescent COVID-19.

Only a few counts were recorded for this clone. The V and J genes are TRBV12-5 and TRBJ2-5; TRBD2 matches 7 bases. J was trimmed by 5 bases and V by 5 bases; bases with no gene match: 5. There are 13 residues in the CDR3. CDR1 is LGHNT, CDR2 FRNRAP, per germline. The CDR3 nucleotides are TGTGCTAGTGGTATAGGACTAGTTGAGACCCAGTACTTC. This translates into CASGIGLVETQYF.

The chain couples TRBV30 to TRBJ2-3; 7 bases align to TRBD1. This CDR3 spans 12 amino acids. Trimming removed 2 bases from V and 4 bases from J; junction bases left unmatched: 0. CDR1 GTSNPN and CDR2 SVGIG come from the germline V gene (reference sequence). The CDR3 reads CAWSRGPDTQYF. The CDR3 DNA reads as TGTGCCTGGAGTAGGGGGCCAGATACGCAGTATTTT.

This chain connects TRBV6-5 to TRBJ2-3; D is possibly TRBD2 (5 bases). CDR1 is MNHEY, CDR2 SVGAGI, per germline. V was trimmed by 6 bases and J by 2 bases, leaving 9 bases between them. The CDR3 extends over 13 amino acids. The CDR3 coding sequence is TGTGCCAGCAGCCCCCGGGACACAGATACGCAGTATTTT. It encodes CASSPRDTDTQYF.

This chain connects TRBV3-1 (or the pseudogene TRBV3-2) to TRBJ1-2; possibly TRBD1 for D (5 bases). V was pared by 0 bases and J by 4 bases, with 15 bases between. There are 16 residues in the CDR3. Germline V gene lookup returns CDR1 LGHDT and CDR2 YNNKEL (reference sequence). The CDR3 DNA is TGTGCCAGCAGCCAAGATTGGGCAGGGAAGGCCTATGGCTACACCTTC. It codes for CASSQDWAGKAYGYTF.

In regard to this clone: At one end, the junction sequence differs from germline, possibly due to a read error. The chain employs TRBV11-2 and TRBJ2-5; 8 bases line up with TRBD1. Germline-derived CDR1 and CDR2 are SGHAT and FQNNGV. The CDR3 runs 18 residues. For the CDR3, the DNA is TGTGCCAGCAGCTGGGAACAGGGGGGTTTTGCTAAACAAGGGACCCAGTACTTC. It specifies CASSWEQGGFAKQGTQYF.

V gene TRBV6-5 combines with J gene TRBJ2-1; TRBD2 agrees at 8 bases. The germline V gene encodes CDR1 MNHEY and CDR2 SVGAGI. The CDR3 runs to 15 residues. Germline trimming cut 7 bases from V and 4 bases from J; bases unmatched to any gene: 9. Here the CDR3 DNA reads TGTGCCAGCATCCAGGGCGGGGGGTCATACAATGAGCAGTTCTTC. Translation gives CASIQGGGSYNEQFF.

This clone was found once. This chain connects TRBV19 to TRBJ1-5; 7 nucleotides line up with TRBD1. Germline trimming cut 6 bases from V and 3 bases from J; bases unmatched to any gene: 8. Germline CDR1 and CDR2: LNHDA and SQIVND (reference sequence). CDR3 length: 15 amino acids. The CDR3 is CASRLDRAINQPQHF. In DNA, the CDR3 is TGTGCCAGTAGGCTAGACAGGGCGATCAATCAGCCCCAGCATTTT. Drawing the rest from reference TRBV19 and TRBJ1-5, the complete variable domain is DGGITQSPKYLFRKEGQNVTLSCEQNLNHDAMYWYRQDPGQGLRLIYYSQIVNDFQKGDIAEGYSVSREKKESFPLTVTSAQKNPTAFYLCASRLDRAINQPQHFGDGTRLSIL.

The V call is TRBV9, the J call TRBJ1-6; 9 bases fit TRBD1. Germline V CDR1 and CDR2: SGDLS, YYNGEE. V lost 0 bases and J lost 10; bases outside the gene matches: 5. This CDR3 is 15 amino acids long. CDR3 sequence reads: CASSVGDREVSPLHF. The CDR3 DNA reads as TGTGCCAGCAGCGTAGGGGACAGGGAGGTGTCACCCCTCCACTTT.

The V and J genes are TRBV19 and TRBJ2-1; D is undetermined. Trimming cost V 1 base and J 3 bases, with 4 bases left between them. There are 13 residues in the CDR3. Germline loops: CDR1 LNHDA, CDR2 SQIVND (reference sequence). The CDR3 nucleotides are TGTGCCAGTAGTATAGGGAGCTACAATGAGCAGTTCTTC. Its translation is CASSIGSYNEQFF. Based on the CDR3 plus reference TRBV19 and TRBJ2-1, the full variable domain is DGGITQSPKYLFRKEGQNVTLSCEQNLNHDAMYWYRQDPGQGLRLIYYSQIVNDFQKGDIAEGYSVSREKKESFPLTVTSAQKNPTAFYLCASSIGSYNEQFFGPGTRLTVL.

The count of this clone is one. This rearrangement joins TRBV7-8 to TRBJ1-1; unclear D gene. Germline CDR1 SGHVS, CDR2 FQNEAQ. This CDR3 is 13 amino acids long. The V gene lost 3 bases and the J gene lost 6 bases, with 11 bases spanning the gap. DNA of the CDR3: TGTGCCAGCAGCTTCGTCCAGGTCGCTGAAGCTTTCTTT. This encodes CASSFVQVAEAFF.

J is TRBJ2-1 and V is TRBV18, with a tentative D call TRBD1 (6 bases). V gave up 0 bases and J gave up 6 bases, with 15 bases separating them. Germline CDR1 KGHSH, CDR2 LQKENI. This CDR3 is built from 16 residues. The CDR3 coding sequence is TGTGCCAGCTCACCACCAAGCAAGATAGGGGGCAATGAGCAGTTCTTC. Translation gives CASSPPSKIGGNEQFF.

This clone was detected a few times. The chain uses TRBV7-9 and TRBJ2-7; D unclear. Germline V gene lookup returns CDR1 SEHNR and CDR2 FQNEAQ (reference sequence). V was clipped by 4 bases and J by 7 bases, with 11 bases between them. This CDR3 is 12 amino acids long. CDR3 coding DNA: TGTGCCAGCAGCTCCACCGAGCGTGAGCAGTACTTC. It encodes CASSSTEREQYF.

This clone was counted only a few times. The V call is TRBV28, the J call TRBJ1-6, with 10 bases fitting TRBD1. This CDR3 spans 14 amino acids. Losses at the gene ends were 6 bases for V and 7 bases for J; bases not matched to a gene: 3. Germline V CDR1 and CDR2: MDHEN, SYDVKM. The CDR3 is CASSSGQGNSPLHF. CDR3 DNA: TGTGCCAGCAGCTCGGGACAGGGGAATTCACCCCTCCACTTT. Based on the CDR3 plus reference TRBV28 and TRBJ1-6, the full variable domain is DVKVTQSSRYLVKRTGEKVFLECVQDMDHENMFWYRQDPGLGLRLIYFSYDVKMKEKGDIPEGYSVSREKKERFSLILESASTNQTSMYLCASSSGQGNSPLHFGNGTRLTVT.

The chain recombines TRBV5-1 with TRBJ2-5; 7 bases agree with TRBD1. This CDR3 region has 13 residues. V trimming: 3 bases; J trimming: 5 bases; junction bases outside the gene matches: 4. From germline, CDR1 is SGHRS and CDR2 YFSETQ. The CDR3 region is CASSSTGTETQYF. The CDR3 bases are TGCGCCAGCAGCTCGACAGGGACCGAGACCCAGTACTTC.

This chain connects TRBV6-4 to TRBJ2-1; TRBD1 is a possible D gene (5 bases). CDR1 is MRHNA, CDR2 SNTAGT, per germline. There are 14 residues in the CDR3. V lost 0 bases, J lost 7 bases, and 10 bases lay in between. DNA of the CDR3: TGTGCCAGCAGTGACTCAATTTCAGGGAATGAGCAGTTCTTC. Protein: CASSDSISGNEQFF.

This clone was seen just once. V gene TRBV5-1 combines with J gene TRBJ2-5, with TRBD1 matching over 9 bases. Germline assignment: CDR1 SGHRS and CDR2 YFSETQ. CDR3 length equals 15 residues. J was trimmed by 2 bases and V by 4 bases; bases with no gene match: 6. CDR3 in amino acids: CASSLTGQGQETQYF. As DNA, the CDR3 is TGCGCCAGCAGCCTCACGGGACAGGGACAAGAGACCCAGTACTTC.

The gene calls are TRBV5-4 and TRBJ1-6, with D possibly TRBD1 on 5 matching bases. Trimming shortened V by 2 bases and J by 9 bases, and 15 bases separated the two germline ends. The CDR3 is made up of 15 amino acids. In germline, CDR1 is SGHNT, CDR2 YYREEE (reference sequence). CDR3 protein: CASSLGPPRGSPLHF. The CDR3 DNA follows: TGTGCCAGCAGCTTAGGGCCTCCTAGGGGTTCACCCCTCCACTTT.

The chain uses TRBV11-3 and TRBJ1-3; D call uncertain. Germline V lookup: CDR1 SGHNT, CDR2 YENEEA. This CDR3 is built from 14 residues. Trimming cost V 3 bases and J 1 base, with 7 bases left between them. The CDR3 sequence: CASSFSGSGNTIYF. The CDR3 DNA reads TGTGCCAGCAGCTTCTCGGGGTCTGGAAACACCATATATTTT.

CDR3 protein: CAKTTGVNTEAFF. Here the CDR3 DNA reads TGTGCCAAAACTACAGGTGTGAACACTGAAGCTTTCTTT. The chain combines TRBV7-9 with TRBJ1-1, with D perhaps matching TRBD1 (5 bases). The CDR3 extends over 13 amino acids. Deletions cut 10 bases from V and 0 bases from J, with 12 bases between. Germline loops: CDR1 SEHNR, CDR2 FQNEAQ (reference sequence).

The rearrangement joins TRBV24-1 to TRBJ2-1; TRBD2 aligns across 7 bases. The trim removed 0 bases at V and 4 bases at J, leaving 8 bases unmatched. CDR3 size: 17 residues. Germline V gives CDR1 KGHDR, CDR2 SFDVKD. CDR3 sequence: CATSDLHASGVYNEQFF. The CDR3 DNA is TGTGCCACCAGTGATTTGCACGCTAGCGGTGTTTACAATGAGCAGTTCTTC.

The J gene is TRBJ2-3, the V gene TRBV3-1 (or the pseudogene TRBV3-2); TRBD2 matches 8 bases. With V trimmed by 6 bases and J by 9 bases, 14 bases remained unmatched. Germline CDR1 and CDR2: LGHDT and YNNKEL (reference sequence). The CDR3 sequence is 15 residues long. As DNA, the CDR3 is TGTGCCAGCAGGGAAACCGGGACTAGTACTGGCACGCAGTATTTT. It encodes CASRETGTSTGTQYF.

The gene calls are TRBV19 and TRBJ2-7; 7 bases line up with TRBD1. The V segment lost 10 bases and the J segment 2 bases; nucleotides outside the gene matches: 11. Germline V lookup: CDR1 LNHDA, CDR2 SQIVND (reference sequence). The CDR3 length is 14 residues. This CDR3 reads CATSPRGQPYEQYF. In nucleotides, the CDR3 is TGTGCCACGTCTCCGAGGGGACAGCCCTACGAGCAGTACTTC.

This clone was found once. The missing conserved phenylalanine or tryptophan at the end of this CDR3 makes a read error likely. No DNA is shown, since the ends of the CDR3 on it are uncertain; the CDR3 is the one TCRdb lists. The chain combines TRBV7-7 with TRBJ1-2; TRBD1, the D gene given by the table, was not confirmed from the DNA. The CDR3 has 11 residues if both end residues are counted. Germline values: CDR1 SSHAT, CDR2 FNYEAQ (reference sequence). CDR3 region: CASSVGLRGQH.

The genes are TRBV11-2 and TRBJ1-3; 8 bases align to TRBD1. Germline assignment: CDR1 SGHAT and CDR2 FQNNGV. V was clipped by 3 bases and J by 0 bases; unmatched bases: 1. This CDR3 has 15 amino acids. Here the CDR3 reads CASSLGTGSGNTIYF. Here the CDR3 DNA reads TGTGCCAGCAGCTTGGGGACAGGCTCTGGAAACACCATATATTTT.

The chain has TRBV15 and TRBJ2-3, with D possibly TRBD2 on 5 matching bases. From germline, CDR1 is LNHNV and CDR2 YYDKDF (reference sequence). The length of the CDR3 is 15 residues. V lost 1 base and J 2 bases, leaving 10 bases between the germline ends. The CDR3 bases are TGTGCCACCAGCAGAGCGAAGGGAGTCACAGATACGCAGTATTTT. It specifies CATSRAKGVTDTQYF. The full variable domain, in which reference TRBV15 and TRBJ2-3 provide the parts outside the CDR3, is DAMVIQNPRYQVTQFGKPVTLSCSQTLNHNVMYWYQQKSSQAPKLLFHYYDKDFNNEADTPDNFQSRRPNTSFCFLDIRSPGLGDTAMYLCATSRAKGVTDTQYFGPGTRLTVL.

V and J are TRBV9 and TRBJ1-5; D remains unclear. Germline assignment: CDR1 SGDLS and CDR2 YYNGEE. V was trimmed by 1 base and J by 5 bases, leaving 7 bases between them. This CDR3 comprises 13 residues. For the CDR3, the DNA is TGTGCCAGCAGCGTAAGCCCTGATCAGCCCCAGCATTTT. This encodes CASSVSPDQPQHF.

CDR3 protein: CATSSSRLGKQETQYF. The CDR3 DNA is TGTGCCACCTCCTCCAGCAGACTAGGAAAGCAAGAGACCCAGTACTTC. This chain links TRBV28 with TRBJ2-5, with a possible D match to TRBD2 (6 bases). The V end was cut by 10 bases, the J end by 2 bases, with 23 bases between. The germline V gene encodes CDR1 MDHEN and CDR2 SYDVKM. The CDR3 is 16 residues long.

V gene TRBV27 combines with J gene TRBJ1-1; 9 bases are a match to TRBD1. Trimming cost V 4 bases and J 8 bases; bases outside gene matches: 11. CDR1 and CDR2 (germline): MNHEY, SMNVEV (reference sequence). The CDR3 is 15 residues long. The CDR3 loop reads CASSSLFTGGVEAFF. CDR3 nucleotides: TGTGCCAGCAGTTCCCTCTTCACAGGGGGCGTGGAAGCTTTCTTT.